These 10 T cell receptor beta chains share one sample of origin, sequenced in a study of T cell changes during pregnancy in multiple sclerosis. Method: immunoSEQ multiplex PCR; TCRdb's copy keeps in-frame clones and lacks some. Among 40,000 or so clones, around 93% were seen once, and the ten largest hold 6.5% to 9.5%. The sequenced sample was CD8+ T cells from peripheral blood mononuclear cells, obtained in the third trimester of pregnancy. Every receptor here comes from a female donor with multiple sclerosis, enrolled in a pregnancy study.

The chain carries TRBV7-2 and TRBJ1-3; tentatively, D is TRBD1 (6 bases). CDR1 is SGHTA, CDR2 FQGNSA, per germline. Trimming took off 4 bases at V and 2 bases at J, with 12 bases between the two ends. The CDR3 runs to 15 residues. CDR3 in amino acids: CASSSWDIPGNTIYF. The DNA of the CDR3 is TGTGCCAGCAGCTCATGGGACATCCCTGGAAACACCATATATTTT.

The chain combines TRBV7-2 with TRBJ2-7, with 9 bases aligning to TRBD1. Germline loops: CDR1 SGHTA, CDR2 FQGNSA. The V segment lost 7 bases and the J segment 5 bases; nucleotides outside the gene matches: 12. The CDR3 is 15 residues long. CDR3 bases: TGTGCCAGCAAGGAGCCGGGGACAGGGTTGAACGAGCAGTACTTC. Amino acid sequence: CASKEPGTGLNEQYF. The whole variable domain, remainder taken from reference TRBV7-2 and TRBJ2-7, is GAGVSQSPSNKVTEKGKDVELRCDPISGHTALYWYRQSLGQGLEFLIYFQGNSAPDKSGLPSDRFSAERTGGSVSTLTIQRTQQEDSAVYLCASKEPGTGLNEQYFGPGTRLTVT.

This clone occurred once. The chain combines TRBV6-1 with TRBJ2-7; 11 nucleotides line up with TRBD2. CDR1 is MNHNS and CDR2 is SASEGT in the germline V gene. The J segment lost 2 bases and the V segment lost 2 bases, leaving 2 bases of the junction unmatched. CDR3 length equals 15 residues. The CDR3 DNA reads TGTGCCAGCAGTGAAATGGGACTAGCGGCCTACGAGCAGTACTTC. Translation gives CASSEMGLAAYEQYF.

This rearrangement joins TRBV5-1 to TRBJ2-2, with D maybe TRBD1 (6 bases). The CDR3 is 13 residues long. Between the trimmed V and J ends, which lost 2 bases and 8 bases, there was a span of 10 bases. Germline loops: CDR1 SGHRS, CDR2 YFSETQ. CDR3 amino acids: CASSFTGSGELFF. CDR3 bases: TGCGCCAGCAGCTTTACAGGGTCTGGGGAGCTGTTTTTT.

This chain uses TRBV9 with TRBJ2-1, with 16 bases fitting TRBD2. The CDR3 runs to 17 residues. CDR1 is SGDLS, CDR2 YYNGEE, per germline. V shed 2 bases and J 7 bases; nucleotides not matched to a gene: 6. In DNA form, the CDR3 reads TGTGCCAGCAGCGTGGACGCGGGACTAGCGGGAGGGAATGAGCAGTTCTTC. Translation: CASSVDAGLAGGNEQFF.

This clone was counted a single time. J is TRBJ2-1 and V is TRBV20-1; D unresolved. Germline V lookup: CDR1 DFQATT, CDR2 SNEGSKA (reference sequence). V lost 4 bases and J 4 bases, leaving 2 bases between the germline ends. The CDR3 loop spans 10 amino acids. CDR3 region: CSAIYNEQFF. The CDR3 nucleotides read TGCAGTGCTATATACAATGAGCAGTTCTTC.

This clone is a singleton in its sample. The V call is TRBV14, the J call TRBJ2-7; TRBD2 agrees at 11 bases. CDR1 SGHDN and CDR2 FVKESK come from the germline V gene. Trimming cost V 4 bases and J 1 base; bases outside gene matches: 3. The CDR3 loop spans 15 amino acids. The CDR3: CASSPGLAESYEQYF. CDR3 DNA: TGTGCCAGCAGCCCGGGACTAGCGGAGTCCTACGAGCAGTACTTC.

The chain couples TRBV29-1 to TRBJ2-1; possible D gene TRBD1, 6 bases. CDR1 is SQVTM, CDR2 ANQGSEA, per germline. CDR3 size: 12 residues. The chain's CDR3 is CNTVSGGHEQFF. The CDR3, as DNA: TGCAACACTGTAAGTGGGGGCCATGAGCAGTTCTTC.

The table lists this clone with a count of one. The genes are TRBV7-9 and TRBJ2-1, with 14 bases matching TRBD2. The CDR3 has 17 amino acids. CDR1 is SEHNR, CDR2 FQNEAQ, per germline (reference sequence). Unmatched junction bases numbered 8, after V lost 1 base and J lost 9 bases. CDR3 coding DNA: TGTGCCAGCAGCTTAGGCGGAGGGACTAGCGGGGGTCGTGAGCAGTTCTTC. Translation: CASSLGGGTSGGREQFF.

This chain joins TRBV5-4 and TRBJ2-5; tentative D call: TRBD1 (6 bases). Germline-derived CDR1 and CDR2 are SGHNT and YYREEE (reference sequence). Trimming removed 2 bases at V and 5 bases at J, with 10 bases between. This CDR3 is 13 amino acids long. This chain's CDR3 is CASSLQGGETQYF. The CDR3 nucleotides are TGTGCCAGCAGCTTACAGGGTGGGGAGACCCAGTACTTC.